This TCR beta chain was sequenced during a study of blood T cell repertoires in COVID-19. Study context: COVID-19 samples collected from the United States, Italy and Spain covered acute and convalescent phases. From T cells, B-cell-depleted T cells, or PBMCs came the material, which was cDNA or gDNA.

Authors' processing steps: Cell counts per sample came from amplifying reference gene primers. Generated by immunoSEQ multiplex PCR, the TCRdb table keeps only in-frame clones and is missing some. V, J and clone size were drawn from that table, and D and trimming were deduced from the DNA. Here the sample spans 100,000 or so clones, approximately 81% being singletons. CDR1 and CDR2 (germline): SGHNT, YYREEE (reference sequence). The CDR3 sequence is 14 residues long. Trimming pared 4 bases from V and 2 bases from J, leaving 13 bases between. The rearrangement joins TRBV5-4 to TRBJ2-7; weak D call: TRBD2 (5 bases). The source of this sequence is a man older than 75 with acute or convalescent COVID-19. The sample was peripheral blood. The DNA of the CDR3 is TGTGCCAGCAGCCCGGACTCAACCACCTACGAGCAGTACTTC. It is translated as CASSPDSTTYEQYF.